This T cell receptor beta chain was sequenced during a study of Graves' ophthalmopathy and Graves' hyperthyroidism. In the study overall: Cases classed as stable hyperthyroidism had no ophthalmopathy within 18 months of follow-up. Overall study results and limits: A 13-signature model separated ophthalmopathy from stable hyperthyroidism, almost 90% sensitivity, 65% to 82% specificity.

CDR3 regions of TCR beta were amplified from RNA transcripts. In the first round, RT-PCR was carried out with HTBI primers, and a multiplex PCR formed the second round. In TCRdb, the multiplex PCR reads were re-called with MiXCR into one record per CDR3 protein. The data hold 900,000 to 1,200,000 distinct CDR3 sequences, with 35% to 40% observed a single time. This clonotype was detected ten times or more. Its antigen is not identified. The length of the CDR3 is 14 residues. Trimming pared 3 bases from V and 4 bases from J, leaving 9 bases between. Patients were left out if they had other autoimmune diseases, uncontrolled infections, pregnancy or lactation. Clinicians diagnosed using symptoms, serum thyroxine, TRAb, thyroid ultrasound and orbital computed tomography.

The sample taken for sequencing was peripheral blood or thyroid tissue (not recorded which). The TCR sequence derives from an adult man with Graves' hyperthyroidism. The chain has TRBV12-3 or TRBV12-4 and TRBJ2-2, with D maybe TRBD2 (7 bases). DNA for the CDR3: TGTGCCAGCAGTTTCGGGGGGCTCACCGGGGAGCTGTTTTTT. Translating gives CASSFGGLTGELFF.